One TCR beta chain is described in this entry. Its antigen is as yet unknown. Per the germline V gene, CDR1 is ENHRY and CDR2 is SYGVKD. The CDR3 sequence is 17 residues long. Unmatched junction bases numbered 18, after V lost 8 bases and J lost 5 bases. This sample is part of a study of cytomegalovirus exposure and HLA in healthy donors. 60 Vbeta and 13 Jbeta primers were used in PCR. Sequencing used immunoSEQ multiplex PCR; TCRdb keeps in-frame clones, though not all of them. The data show 140,000 or so clones, with around four fifths seen just once and 2% to 2.5% held by the top ten. Study-level findings and limits: A later analysis linked fewer than 20,000 TCR beta sequences to HLA alleles at 0.05 false discovery rate. Listed as cytomegalovirus-associated were 150 or so TCR beta chains. More clonal expansion characterized HLA-associated TCR beta chains than equally common others in a later analysis. Later analysis showed most CMV-associated TCR beta chains appearing HLA-restricted.

This receptor was taken from a boy aged 2 to 10 in good health and CMV-seronegative. The chain couples TRBV10-3 to TRBJ2-1; 7 nucleotides align to TRBD2. The material sequenced was PBMCs. The CDR3 coding sequence is TGTGCCATCCCTGGGTCGGGAAGAGCGGGGCCTGACAATGAGCAGTTCTTC. Its translation is CAIPGSGRAGPDNEQFF.